The table lists the clone carrying this T cell receptor (beta chain) with many counts. Its antigen remains unknown. The data belong to a study of identical twins. General study points: Out-of-frame sharing of TCR alpha in monozygotic twins was underestimated by models. Twins' excess sharing was less marked for out-of-frame beta sequences. Invariant T cells like MAIT and iNKT could partly confound the zero-insertion analyses.

The donor group consisted entirely of healthy Caucasians. One entry per CDR3 protein, called by TCRdb with MiXCR from the 5' RACE reads. The data contain about 690,000 distinct CDR3 sequences, around 5.7% of them seen just once; the ten biggest clones take up approximately 1.6%. The germline CDR1 and CDR2 sequences are MGHRA and YSYEKL. J was trimmed by 7 bases and V by 4 bases; bases with no gene match: 9. The CDR3 contains 14 residues. The specimen sequenced was naive T cells sorted from blood. The chain couples TRBV4-1 to TRBJ1-1, with TRBD1 identical over 7 bases. The TCR was taken from a man between 18 and 29 years old in good health. The CDR3 region is CASSPPGQDGEAFF. The CDR3 nucleotides are TGCGCCAGCAGCCCGCCTGGACAGGACGGTGAAGCTTTCTTT.